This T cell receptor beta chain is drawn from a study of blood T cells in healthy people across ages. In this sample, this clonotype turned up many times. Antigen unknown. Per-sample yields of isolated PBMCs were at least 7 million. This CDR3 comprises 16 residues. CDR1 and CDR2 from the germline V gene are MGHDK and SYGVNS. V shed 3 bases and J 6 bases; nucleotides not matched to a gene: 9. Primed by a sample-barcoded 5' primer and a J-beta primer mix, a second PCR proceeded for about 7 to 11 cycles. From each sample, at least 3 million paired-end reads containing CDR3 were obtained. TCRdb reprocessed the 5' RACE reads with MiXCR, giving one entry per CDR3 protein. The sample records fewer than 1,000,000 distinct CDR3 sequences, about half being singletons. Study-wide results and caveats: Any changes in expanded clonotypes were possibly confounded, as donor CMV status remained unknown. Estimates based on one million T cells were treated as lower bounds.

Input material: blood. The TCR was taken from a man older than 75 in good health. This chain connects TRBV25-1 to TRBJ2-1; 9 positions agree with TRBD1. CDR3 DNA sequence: TGTGCCAGCAGTGATCTCTCGGGACAGGGTTCCAATGAGCAGTTCTTC. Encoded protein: CASSDLSGQGSNEQFF.